This TCR beta chain is drawn from a study of cytomegalovirus exposure and HLA in healthy donors listed by TCRdb under 2017. For the study in its entirety: According to an earlier analysis of 450 to 650 of the donors, about 179 million T cells yielded over 100 million unique TCR beta sequences and more than 250 Gb of sequence data. Class I and class II HLA loci were covered by the typing at four-digit resolution. Rather than using new phenotypic data, the later analysis identified candidate immune exposures from TCR beta sequences and from how often those sequences occurred across donors. Donor age, sex, ethnicity and CMV serostatus were collected together with the repertoire data. The study combined high-throughput TCR immunosequencing, statistical association of individual TCRs with disease status, and machine learning to predict cytomegalovirus infection status. Every repertoire in the discovery cohort had been generated on one and the same sequencing platform. Among some 400 genotyped donors of the cohort, an average of approximately 240,000 unique TCR beta nucleotide sequences was sequenced per donor, of which about 19% were non-productive. Genome-wide SNP genotypes for about three fifths of the roughly 670 donors were used in a later genetic analysis, which treated that subset as a discovery cohort. Of the roughly 400 genotyped donors, approximately 83% fell in the genetic ancestry cluster associated with self-reported Caucasian donors. Typing coverage varied by locus: roughly 620-640 donors for A, B, C, DRB1 and DQB1; more than 500 for DQA1; over 600 for DPA1; some 470 for DPB1. In an earlier analysis of a few hundred of the donors, high-throughput TCR beta sequencing was used to judge whether each TCR beta V gene segment behaved as functional or pseudogenic. The study aimed to test whether cataloging public T cell receptors could reveal signatures of past pathogen exposure. A later analysis re-examined previously published TCR beta repertoires from more than 650 donors and added high-resolution HLA genotyping to investigate patterns of TCR occurrence. Along with the roughly 610-subject first cohort, a separate validation cohort of over 90 different subjects was used. The study profiled the T cell repertoires of about 720 subjects by immunosequencing and related them to cytomegalovirus serostatus. Four to six DR-DQ haplotypes were handled as single units for association and clustering because linkage in the cohort was strong. Around 300 gigabases of sequencing data and 80 million or so unique TCR sequences were included in an early release covering 550 to 650 HLA-typed donors.

The library was made by the immunoSEQ multiplex PCR assay. The multiplex PCR relied on a mix of 60 forward primers for TCR Vbeta segments and 13 reverse primers for TCR Jbeta segments. The CDR3 region of rearranged TCR beta genes was amplified from genomic DNA by a multiplex PCR assay. The amplified TCR beta libraries were sequenced on the Illumina HiSeq System as 87-base-pair reads. In the source study's methods: A later analysis counted some 74 million unique TCR beta chains across the 640 or so repertoires, and 9.5 million to 11 million of these chains were shared by at least two donors. A nearest-neighbor algorithm error-corrected the raw reads and collapsed the reads into unique sequences, merging closely related sequences to remove PCR and sequencing errors. To assign V, D and J gene segments, CDR3 sequences were aligned to IMGT reference sequences. For a sequence to be retained, at least a six-nucleotide match to both a V gene segment and a J gene segment was required. A rearrangement counted as productive if the CDR3 had no stop codons and remained in frame with V and J, and every other rearrangement counted as non-productive. CDR3 was defined according to IMGT convention as the region running from the second conserved V-encoded cysteine to the conserved J-encoded phenylalanine. In an earlier analysis of around 640 of the donors, sequences lacking an unambiguous match to a single V gene segment were excluded. An earlier analysis of under 750 of the donors called V segments functional above 56.7% productive rearrangements and segregating when the between-donor standard deviation exceeded 5%. A statistical classification framework was built for diagnosing cytomegalovirus status from the catalog of TCR beta chain sequences. In a later analysis, V and J genes were assigned by comparing TCR nucleotide sequences against IMGT/GENE-DB human TR gene sequences. In a later analysis, CDR3 sequences and most-parsimonious VDJ recombination scenarios were assigned using the TCRdist pipeline. In a later analysis, every TCR beta chain was defined by the combination of its CDR3 amino acid sequence and its V-gene family, and reads without a unique V-gene family were dropped. To address suspected cross-contamination and a sequencing artifact, a later analysis removed some 620 highly shared, low-generation-probability nucleotide sequences. In a later analysis, a clonal expansion index for each public chain was calculated from normalized within-repertoire ranks of inferred template counts. A later analysis computed generation probabilities with a VDJ recombination model fitted to out-of-frame rearrangements, and checked the results against IGoR. In a later analysis, hypergeometric tests were used to score TCR-TCR, TCR-HLA and TCR-CMV co-occurrence, with a repertoire-size bias correction applied to TCR pairs. False discovery rates were estimated in a later analysis by permuting HLA or CMV assignments 20 times. A later analysis grouped co-occurring TCRs with DBSCAN, adding TCRdist sequence similarity when clustering within HLA-allele-positive subsets. Repertoires with fewer than 30,000 or more than 120,000 public chains, plus five repertoires with anomalous nucleotide sharing, were excluded from co-occurrence clustering. In its TCRdb copy, this immuneACCESS table keeps in-frame sequences only and misses some clones. Where compared with another copy, unresolved V genes explain less than half of these, and the others have no known cause. The DNA was the basis for D and trimming; V, J and clone size are from that table. A total of approximately 53,000 clones appear in this sample, roughly 72% of them only once. The leading ten clones occupy around a tenth of the sample.

This clone was observed a handful of times. The specificity of this receptor is unknown. Qualities for individual bases were not recorded, and no much larger clone is one base off. The paper's findings and limits, for the study overall: Assigning TCR associations to individual alleles was difficult when HLA alleles, especially DR and DQ, strongly co-occurred. Because counts were too low, about 18 rarely observed V segments, including chromosome 9 orphons, were excluded from the earlier analysis of 500 to 700 of the donors. In a later analysis, HLA-associated TCR beta chains were found to be more clonally expanded and to have lower generation probabilities than equally common non-associated chains. HLA typing was unavailable for some donors at each locus, so association tests used only the typed subset. In this cohort, only TCR beta chains were sequenced, and detectable features were limited by the absence of alpha or paired-chain data. While some public TCRs were present in many individuals, most TCR sequences turned up only very rarely across donors. Cytomegalovirus status was reported to be diagnosed by the classifier with high specificity and sensitivity in both the original and validation cohorts. CMV serostatus was the only immune exposure information available for the cohort. Linkage disequilibrium might explain the correlated functional status among segregating V segments, but an unknown experimental factor could not be ruled out. Some IMGT-functional V segments, including TRBV6-2 and TRBV6-3, could not be told apart with the 87-base-pair reads, so those segments were excluded. In an earlier analysis of fewer than 750 of the donors, most TCR beta V segments were observed in productive rearrangements about 90% or about 30% of the time, broadly matching IMGT annotations. A further reported finding was that TCR beta sequences accurately predicted the HLA-A and HLA-B alleles for most subjects in the first cohort. In a later analysis, most CMV-associated TCR beta chains were found to appear HLA-restricted, with HLA associations seemingly driven largely by CMV exposure. A later genetic analysis reported fewer N-insertions in productive TCRs among donors in an Asian-associated ancestry cluster than the approximately 670-donor mean. The study listed 150 to 200 TCR beta chains as associated with cytomegalovirus. According to a later analysis, TCR association rates differed among HLA loci, with DRB1 alleles showing the most associated TCRs and HLA-C alleles showing the fewest. A later genetic analysis associated a missense DCLRE1C variant with V-gene and J-gene trimming of TCR beta chains, and an independent cohort replicated the association. A later analysis associated 15,000 to 20,000 TCR beta sequences with specific HLA alleles at a false discovery rate of 0.05. A cluster of highly shared sequence variants was judged likely to be a technical artifact of the sequencing pipeline. The authors suggested that the approach could potentially be extended to other disease states and immunological phenotypes. Roughly uniform sequencing depth across donors was assumed in presence/absence analyses, although this assumption may not hold. A few of the identified cytomegalovirus-associated TCR beta chains were confirmed in vitro to be specific for cytomegalovirus antigens. According to a later analysis, parvovirus B19, influenza, CMV and Epstein-Barr virus appeared linked to several top co-occurrence clusters.

The cohort comprised around 690 healthy bone marrow donors. At the time of sampling, every cohort member was nominally healthy, though immune exposures that went unrecorded were likely present. The donor tested CMV seronegative and was one of the 352 seronegative cohort members. A peripheral blood sample was collected from each donor, and TCR beta sequencing was performed on peripheral blood mononuclear cells. The Qiagen DNeasy Blood Extraction Kit was used to extract genomic DNA from the blood cell samples. From the cysteine up to the phenylalanine, the CDR3 has a length of 14 residues. Of the read, only the CDR3 DNA is kept; its 42 bases are in frame from base 1. Trimming removed 5 bases from V and 4 bases from J, leaving 13 bases between the germline ends. From a lookup of the germline V gene, CDR1 and CDR2 are MDHEN and SYDVKM.

In this chain, TRBV28 is recombined with TRBJ2-3; no D gene can be assigned with confidence. Sequencing was carried out using PBMCs. The source of this sequence is a woman between 45 and 60 years old in good health and CMV-seronegative. The encoded CDR3 is CASSTQATPDTQYF. The nucleotides read TGTGCCAGCAGTACCCAAGCTACCCCAGATACGCAGTATTTT.